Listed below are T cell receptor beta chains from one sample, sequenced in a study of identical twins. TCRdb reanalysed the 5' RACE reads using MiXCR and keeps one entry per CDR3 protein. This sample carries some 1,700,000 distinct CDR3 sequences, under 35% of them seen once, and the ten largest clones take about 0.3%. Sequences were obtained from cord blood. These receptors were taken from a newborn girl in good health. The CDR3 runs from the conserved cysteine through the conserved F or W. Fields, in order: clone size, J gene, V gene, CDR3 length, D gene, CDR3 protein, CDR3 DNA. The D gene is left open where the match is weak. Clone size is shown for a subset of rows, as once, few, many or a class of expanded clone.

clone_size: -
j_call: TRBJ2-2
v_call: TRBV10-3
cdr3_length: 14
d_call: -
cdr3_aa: CAISEGGGTGELFF
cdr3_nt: TGTGCCATCAGTGAGGGAGGGGGAACCGGGGAGCTGTTTTTT

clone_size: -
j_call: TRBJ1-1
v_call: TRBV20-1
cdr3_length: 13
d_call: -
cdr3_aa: CSARDSALREAFF
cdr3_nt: TGCAGTGCTAGAGATTCGGCCCTGCGGGAAGCTTTCTTT

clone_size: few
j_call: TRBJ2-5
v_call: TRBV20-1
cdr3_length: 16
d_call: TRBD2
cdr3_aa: CSAAGSWAGGQETQYF
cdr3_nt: TGCAGCGCGGCGGGTAGTTGGGCGGGGGGGCAAGAGACCCAGTACTTC

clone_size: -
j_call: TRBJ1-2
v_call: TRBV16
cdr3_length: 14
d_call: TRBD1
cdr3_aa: CASNDGQGARGYTF
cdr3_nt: TGTGCCAGCAACGACGGACAGGGGGCGCGTGGCTACACCTTC

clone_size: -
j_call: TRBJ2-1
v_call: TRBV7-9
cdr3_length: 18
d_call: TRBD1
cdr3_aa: CASSLVGTGLTTMNEQFF
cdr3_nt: TGTGCCAGCAGCTTAGTAGGGACAGGCCTGACTACCATGAATGAGCAGTTCTTC

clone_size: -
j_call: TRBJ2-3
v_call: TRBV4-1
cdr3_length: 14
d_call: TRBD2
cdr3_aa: CASARAGDWDTQYF
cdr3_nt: TGCGCCAGCGCGAGGGCGGGAGACTGGGATACGCAGTATTTT

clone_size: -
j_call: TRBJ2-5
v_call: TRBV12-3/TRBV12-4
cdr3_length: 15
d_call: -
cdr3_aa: CASSSTAGNQETQYF
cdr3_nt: TGTGCCAGCAGTTCGACAGCGGGCAACCAAGAGACCCAGTACTTC

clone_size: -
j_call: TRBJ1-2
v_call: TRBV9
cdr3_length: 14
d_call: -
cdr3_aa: CASSVVPKLDGYTF
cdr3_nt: TGTGCCAGCAGCGTAGTCCCAAAGTTGGATGGCTACACCTTC

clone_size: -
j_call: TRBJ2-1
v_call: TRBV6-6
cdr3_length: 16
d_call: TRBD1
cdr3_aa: CASSYSRDRGPNGQFF
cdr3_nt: TGTGCCAGCAGTTACTCCCGGGACAGGGGCCCCAATGGGCAGTTCTTC

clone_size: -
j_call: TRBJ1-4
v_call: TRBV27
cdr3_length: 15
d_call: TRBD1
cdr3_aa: CASSLSDGQGEKLFF
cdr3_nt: TGTGCCAGCAGTTTATCCGATGGACAGGGTGAAAAACTGTTTTTT

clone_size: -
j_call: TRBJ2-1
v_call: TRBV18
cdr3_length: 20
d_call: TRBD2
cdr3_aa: CASSPKLAGVPGSSRFGQFF
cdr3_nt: TGTGCCAGCTCACCAAAACTAGCGGGAGTTCCTGGTTCTTCTAGGTTTGGGCAGTTCTTC

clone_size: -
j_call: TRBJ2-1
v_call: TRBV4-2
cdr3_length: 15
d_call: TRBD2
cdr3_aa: CASSQTAGGNNEQFF
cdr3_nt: TGTGCCAGCAGCCAAACAGCGGGGGGGAACAATGAGCAGTTCTTC

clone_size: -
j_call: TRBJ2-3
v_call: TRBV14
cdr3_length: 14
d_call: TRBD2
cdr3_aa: CASRRAGASDTQYF
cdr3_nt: TGTGCCAGCAGAAGAGCGGGAGCATCAGATACGCAGTATTTT

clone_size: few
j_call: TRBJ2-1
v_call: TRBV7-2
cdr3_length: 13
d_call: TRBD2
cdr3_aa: CASSLVSGSPQFF
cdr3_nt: TGTGCCAGCAGCTTAGTTAGCGGGAGCCCGCAGTTCTTC

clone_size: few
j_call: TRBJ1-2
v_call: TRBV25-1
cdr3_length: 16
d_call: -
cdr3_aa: CASSEVGAYSNYGYTF
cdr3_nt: TGTGCCAGCAGTGAAGTTGGTGCGTATTCTAACTATGGCTACACCTTC

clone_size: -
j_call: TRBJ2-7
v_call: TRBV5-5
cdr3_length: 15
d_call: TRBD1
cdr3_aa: CASSFLGTGQYEQYF
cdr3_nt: TGTGCCAGCAGCTTTCTCGGGACAGGGCAATACGAGCAGTACTTC

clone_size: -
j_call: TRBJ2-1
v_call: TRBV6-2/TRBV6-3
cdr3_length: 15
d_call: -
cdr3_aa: CASSWLTKSYGEQFF
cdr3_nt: TGTGCCAGCAGTTGGCTCACTAAAAGTTATGGTGAGCAGTTCTTC

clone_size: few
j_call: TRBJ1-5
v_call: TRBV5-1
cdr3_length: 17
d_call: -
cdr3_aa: CASSLEERAYSNQPQHF
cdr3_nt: TGCGCCAGCAGCTTGGAGGAGCGAGCCTATAGCAATCAGCCCCAGCATTTT

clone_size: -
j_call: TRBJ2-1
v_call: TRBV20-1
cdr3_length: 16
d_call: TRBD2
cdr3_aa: CSARETRLAEYNEQFF
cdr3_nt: TGCAGTGCTAGAGAGACAAGACTAGCAGAATACAATGAGCAGTTCTTC

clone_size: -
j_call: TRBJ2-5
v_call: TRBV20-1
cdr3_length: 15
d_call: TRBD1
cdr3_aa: CSATGTGGSQETQYF
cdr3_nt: TGCAGTGCTACAGGGACAGGGGGGTCTCAAGAGACCCAGTACTTC

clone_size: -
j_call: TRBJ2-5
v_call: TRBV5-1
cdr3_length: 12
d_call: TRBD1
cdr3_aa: CASSPDSRGQYF
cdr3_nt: TGCGCCAGCAGCCCGGACAGCAGGGGGCAGTACTTC

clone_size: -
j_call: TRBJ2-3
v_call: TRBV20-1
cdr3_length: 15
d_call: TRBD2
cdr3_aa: CSALLAVTTTDTQYF
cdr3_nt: TGCAGTGCTTTACTAGCGGTCACAACAACAGATACGCAGTATTTT

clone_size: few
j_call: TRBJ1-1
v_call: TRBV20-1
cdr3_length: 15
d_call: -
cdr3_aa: CSVRVPGLMNTEAFF
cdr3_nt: TGCAGTGTTCGAGTCCCGGGGCTAATGAACACTGAAGCTTTCTTT

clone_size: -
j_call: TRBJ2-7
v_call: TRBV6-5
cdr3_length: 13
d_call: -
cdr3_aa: CASSYGNLYEQYF
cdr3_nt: TGTGCCAGCAGTTACGGGAACCTCTACGAGCAGTACTTC

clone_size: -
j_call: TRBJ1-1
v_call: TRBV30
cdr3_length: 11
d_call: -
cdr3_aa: CAWILPTEAFF
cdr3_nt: TGTGCCTGGATCCTCCCCACTGAAGCTTTCTTT

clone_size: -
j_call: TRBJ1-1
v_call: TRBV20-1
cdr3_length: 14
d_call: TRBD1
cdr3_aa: CSARRTGVDTEAFF
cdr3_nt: TGCAGTGCTAGGCGGACAGGGGTGGACACTGAAGCTTTCTTT

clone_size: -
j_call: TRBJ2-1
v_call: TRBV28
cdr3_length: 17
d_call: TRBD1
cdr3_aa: CASSSHTDRGPYNEQFF
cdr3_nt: TGTGCCAGCAGTTCCCACACCGACAGGGGACCATACAATGAGCAGTTCTTC

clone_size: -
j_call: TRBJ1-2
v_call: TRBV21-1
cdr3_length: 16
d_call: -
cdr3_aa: CASSKMGVLPNYGYTF
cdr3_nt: TGTGCCAGCAGCAAAATGGGGGTCCTTCCCAACTATGGCTACACCTTC

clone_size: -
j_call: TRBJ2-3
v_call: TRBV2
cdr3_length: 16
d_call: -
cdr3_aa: CASSEIRAGSTDTQYF
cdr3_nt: TGTGCCAGCAGTGAAATAAGGGCGGGAAGCACAGATACGCAGTATTTT

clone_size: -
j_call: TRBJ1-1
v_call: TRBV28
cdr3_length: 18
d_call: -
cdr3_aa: CASSLFPGAGKGNTEAFF
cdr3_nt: TGTGCCAGCAGTTTATTTCCGGGGGCCGGAAAAGGGAACACTGAAGCTTTCTTT

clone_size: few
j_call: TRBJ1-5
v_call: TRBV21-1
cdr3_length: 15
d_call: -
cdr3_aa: CASSKDRQGNQPQHF
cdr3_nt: TGTGCCAGCAGCAAAGATCGGCAGGGTAATCAGCCCCAGCATTTT

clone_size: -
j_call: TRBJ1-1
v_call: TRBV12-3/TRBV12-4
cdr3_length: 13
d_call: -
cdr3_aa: CASSPLDGTEAFF
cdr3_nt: TGTGCCAGCAGTCCCTTGGACGGCACTGAAGCTTTCTTT

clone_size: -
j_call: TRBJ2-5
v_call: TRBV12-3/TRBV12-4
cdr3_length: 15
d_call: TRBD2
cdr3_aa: CASRHSGGVQETQYF
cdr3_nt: TGTGCCAGCAGACATAGCGGGGGGGTTCAAGAGACCCAGTACTTC

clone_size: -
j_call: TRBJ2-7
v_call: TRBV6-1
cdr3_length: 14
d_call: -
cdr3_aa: CASRSPGRTYEQYF
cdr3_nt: TGTGCCAGCAGATCCCCGGGACGGACCTACGAGCAGTACTTC

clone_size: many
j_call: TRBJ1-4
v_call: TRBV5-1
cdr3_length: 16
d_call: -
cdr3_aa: CASSYEPGRSNEKLFF
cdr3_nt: TGCGCCAGCAGCTACGAACCGGGACGGAGTAATGAAAAACTGTTTTTT

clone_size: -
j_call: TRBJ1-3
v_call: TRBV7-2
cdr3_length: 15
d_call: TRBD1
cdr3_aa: CASSLGQGDGNTIYF
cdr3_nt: TGTGCCAGCAGCTTGGGACAGGGTGACGGAAACACCATATATTTT

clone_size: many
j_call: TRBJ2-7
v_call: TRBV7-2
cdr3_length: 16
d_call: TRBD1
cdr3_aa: CASSLVGTGSSYEQYF
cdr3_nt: TGTGCCAGCAGCTTGGTTGGGACAGGGAGCTCCTACGAGCAGTACTTC

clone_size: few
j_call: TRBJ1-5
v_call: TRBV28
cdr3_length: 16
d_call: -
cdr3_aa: CASSLWLVGGNQPQHF
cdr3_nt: TGTGCCAGCAGTTTATGGTTGGTGGGTGGCAATCAGCCCCAGCATTTT

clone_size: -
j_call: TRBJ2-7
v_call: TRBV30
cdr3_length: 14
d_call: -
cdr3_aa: CAWGVQLSSYEQYF
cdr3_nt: TGTGCCTGGGGTGTACAGCTGAGCTCCTACGAGCAGTACTTC

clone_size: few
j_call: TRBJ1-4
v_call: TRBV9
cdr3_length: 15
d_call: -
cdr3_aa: CASSARQAGGEKLFF
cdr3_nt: TGTGCCAGCAGCGCCAGACAGGCGGGAGGGGAAAAACTGTTTTTT

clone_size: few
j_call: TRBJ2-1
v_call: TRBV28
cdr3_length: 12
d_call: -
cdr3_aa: CAGGAKNNEQFF
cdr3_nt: TGTGCGGGCGGGGCCAAGAACAATGAGCAGTTCTTC

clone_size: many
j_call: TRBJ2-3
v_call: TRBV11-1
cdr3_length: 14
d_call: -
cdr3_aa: CASSRQASTDTQYF
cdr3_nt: TGTGCCAGCAGCCGACAGGCTAGCACAGATACGCAGTATTTT

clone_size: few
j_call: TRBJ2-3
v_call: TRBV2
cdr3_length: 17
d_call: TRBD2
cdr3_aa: CASSETSGGRRTDTQYF
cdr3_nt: TGTGCCAGCAGTGAAACTAGCGGAGGGAGACGCACAGATACGCAGTATTTT

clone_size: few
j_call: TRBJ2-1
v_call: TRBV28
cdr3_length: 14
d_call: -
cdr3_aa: CASSEDTFRNEQFF
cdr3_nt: TGTGCCAGCAGTGAGGACACTTTTAGAAATGAGCAGTTCTTC

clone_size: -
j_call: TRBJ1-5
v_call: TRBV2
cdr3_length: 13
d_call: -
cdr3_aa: CASRTLDYQPQHF
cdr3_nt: TGTGCCTCTAGGACTTTGGACTATCAGCCCCAGCATTTT

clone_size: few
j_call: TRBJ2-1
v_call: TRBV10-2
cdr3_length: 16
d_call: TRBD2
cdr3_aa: CASSDQTGGWYNEQFF
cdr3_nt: TGCGCCAGCAGTGATCAAACGGGGGGGTGGTACAATGAGCAGTTCTTC

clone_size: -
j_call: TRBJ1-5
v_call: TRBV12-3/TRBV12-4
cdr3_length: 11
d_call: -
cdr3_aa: CASRGRGLQHF
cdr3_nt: TGTGCCAGCAGGGGTCGAGGGCTCCAGCATTTT

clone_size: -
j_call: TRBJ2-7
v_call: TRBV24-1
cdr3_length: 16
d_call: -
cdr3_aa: CATSGLRGDISYEQYF
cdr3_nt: TGTGCCACCAGTGGTTTGAGGGGGGACATCTCCTACGAGCAGTACTTC

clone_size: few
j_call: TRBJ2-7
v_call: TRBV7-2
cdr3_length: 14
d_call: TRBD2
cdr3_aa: CASSQTSGMYEQYF
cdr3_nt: TGTGCCAGCAGCCAAACTAGCGGTATGTACGAGCAGTACTTC

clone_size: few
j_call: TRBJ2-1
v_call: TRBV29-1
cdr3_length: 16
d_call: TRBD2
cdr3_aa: CSVSGLAGGTGNEQFF
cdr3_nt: TGCAGCGTTTCGGGACTAGCGGGGGGGACAGGCAATGAGCAGTTCTTC

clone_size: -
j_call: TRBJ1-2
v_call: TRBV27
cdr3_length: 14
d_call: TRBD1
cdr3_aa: CASSLQGAEYGYTF
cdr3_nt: TGTGCCAGCAGTTTACAGGGGGCTGAATATGGCTACACCTTC

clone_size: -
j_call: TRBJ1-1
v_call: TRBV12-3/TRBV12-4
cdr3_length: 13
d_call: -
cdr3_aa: CASSFQAQVRAFF
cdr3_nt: TGTGCCAGCAGTTTCCAGGCGCAGGTTCGGGCTTTCTTT

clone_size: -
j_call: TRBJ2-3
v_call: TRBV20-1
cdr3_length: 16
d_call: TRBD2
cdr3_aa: CSASRTSGGHTDTQYF
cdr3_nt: TGCAGTGCTTCGCGGACTAGCGGGGGCCACACAGATACGCAGTATTTT